Below, 29 T cell receptor beta chains from the same sample are listed, as sequenced in a study of shared clonotypes between healthy human individuals. The data were produced by immunoSEQ multiplex PCR, yet TCRdb's version contains in-frame clones alone and is incomplete. The data contain roughly 2,500,000 clones, roughly 93% of them singletons. The sequenced sample was naive CD4+ T cells from PBMCs. Subset specified: CD45RA+ positively selected. All receptors derive from a young man in good health. Some clones in this sample may be carry-over from other donors' samples.

The genes are TRBV11-2 and TRBJ1-1; no clear D gene. The germline gives CDR1 SGHAT, CDR2 FQNNGV. This CDR3 comprises 14 residues. Trimming shortened V by 5 bases and J by 14 bases, and 24 bases separated the two germline ends. CDR3 amino acids: CASSLTPQGDGIFF. Written as DNA, the CDR3 is TGTGCCAGCAGCCTTACCCCACAAGGCGATGGGATCTTCTTT. Supplemented by reference TRBV11-2 and TRBJ1-1, the full variable domain reads EAGVAQSPRYKIIEKRQSVAFWCNPISGHATLYWYQQILGQGPKLLIQFQNNGVVDDSQLPKDRFSAERLKGVDSTLKIQPAKLEDSAVYLCASSLTPQGDGIFFGQGTRLTVV.

The chain carries TRBV28 and TRBJ2-7, with TRBD1 matching over 7 bases. The CDR3 spans 14 residues. The germline CDR1 and CDR2 sequences are MDHEN and SYDVKM. Germline trimming cut 6 bases from V and 2 bases from J; bases unmatched to any gene: 7. DNA of the CDR3: TGTGCCAGCAGCCCCGGGGACAGACCCTACGAGCAGTACTTC. This gives the protein CASSPGDRPYEQYF.

This clone was picked up one time. The rearrangement joins TRBV10-3 to TRBJ2-7, with 9 bases aligning to TRBD2. Germline CDR1 ENHRY, CDR2 SYGVKD. Trimming took 4 bases from V and 7 from J; bases not matched to a gene: 8. The CDR3 runs 14 residues. CDR3 sequence: CAISASSGRSEQYF. CDR3 DNA: TGTGCCATCAGTGCGAGTAGCGGGAGAAGTGAGCAGTACTTC.

The CDR3 protein is CASNNGESSDTQYF. In DNA, the CDR3 is TGCGCCAGCAATAACGGGGAGAGCTCAGATACGCAGTATTTT. The chain carries TRBV5-1 and TRBJ2-3; a possible D gene is TRBD2 (5 bases). There are 14 residues in the CDR3. V was pared by 6 bases and J by 4 bases, with 15 bases between. Germline V gene data show CDR1 as SGHRS and CDR2 as YFSETQ.

This clone was detected only once. The chain carries TRBV4-2 and TRBJ1-6; tentatively, D is TRBD1 (5 bases). Trimming took off 4 bases at V and 6 bases at J, with 16 bases between the two ends. Per germline, CDR1 LGHNA and CDR2 YNFKEQ. The length of the CDR3 is 16 residues. This chain's CDR3 is CASSPAQDRGNSPLHF. The CDR3 region has the DNA TGTGCCAGCAGCCCCGCCCAAGATAGGGGTAATTCACCCCTCCACTTT.

This clone was counted once. V and J are TRBV5-8 and TRBJ2-7; the D is unclear. The germline V gene has CDR1 SGHTS and CDR2 YDEGEE. Trimming took off 0 bases at V and 4 bases at J, with 11 bases between the two ends. This CDR3 spans 14 amino acids. CDR3 in DNA: TGTGCCAGCAGCTTGGGTCGGGCGAGTTACGAGCAGTACTTC. It codes for CASSLGRASYEQYF.

This clone was seen only once. The J gene is TRBJ1-4, the V gene TRBV28; 9 positions agree with TRBD1. V shed 6 bases and J 5 bases; nucleotides not matched to a gene: 10. Germline lookup yields CDR1 MDHEN and CDR2 SYDVKM. This CDR3 comprises 16 residues. The CDR3 loop reads CASSLGQGRRNEKLFF. For the CDR3, the DNA is TGTGCCAGCAGCCTGGGACAGGGACGGCGGAATGAAAAACTGTTTTTT.

Of note for this clone: At the DNA level, this CDR3 is encoded by other sequences in the same sample as well. This chain connects TRBV7-2 to TRBJ1-2; D unclear. The V gene's germline CDR1 is SGHTA and CDR2 FQGNSA. The CDR3 runs 14 residues. V lost 1 base and J 2 bases, leaving 8 bases between the germline ends. CDR3 in DNA: TGTGCCAGCAGCTTAGGGCAGATAAACTATGGCTACACCTTC. This translates into CASSLGQINYGYTF.

The chain recombines TRBV5-4 with TRBJ2-7; the D is unclear. V lost 7 bases, J lost 5 bases, and 13 bases lay in between. This CDR3 has 12 amino acids. CDR1 is SGHNT, CDR2 YYREEE, per germline (reference sequence). This chain's CDR3 is CASSGMFDEQYF. CDR3 bases: TGTGCCAGCTCCGGCATGTTCGACGAGCAGTACTTC. Using reference TRBV5-4 and TRBJ2-7 for the parts outside the CDR3, the full variable domain is ETGVTQSPTHLIKTRGQQVTLRCSSQSGHNTVSWYQQALGQGPQFIFQYYREEENGRGNFPPRFSGLQFPNYSSELNVNALELDDSALYLCASSGMFDEQYFGPGTRLTVT.

This chain links TRBV5-1 with TRBJ2-2; tentative D call: TRBD2 (6 bases). CDR3 length equals 16 residues. Trimming left V 6 bases short and J 1 base short, with 16 bases between. Germline CDR1 is SGHRS and CDR2 is YFSETQ. Written as DNA, the CDR3 is TGCGCCAGCAAACAAGACCCGGGAGAGAACACCGGGGAGCTGTTTTTT. This sequence encodes CASKQDPGENTGELFF.

The chain combines TRBV6-1 with TRBJ2-4; D is undetermined. This CDR3 spans 14 amino acids. With 5 bases removed from V and 5 bases from J, the gap between germline ends came to 13 bases. Per the germline V gene, CDR1 is MNHNS and CDR2 is SASEGT. The CDR3 protein is CASSTTLIENIQYF. For the CDR3, the DNA is TGTGCCAGCAGTACCACCCTGATAGAAAACATTCAGTACTTC.

CDR3 sequence reads: CASYRRGSPLHF. For the CDR3, the DNA is TGTGCCAGTTATCGAAGAGGTTCACCCCTCCACTTT. This rearrangement joins TRBV6-5 to TRBJ1-6, with D unclear. The V and J ends lost 9 bases and 9 bases respectively, with 12 bases between them. In germline, CDR1 is MNHEY, CDR2 SVGAGI. The CDR3 spans 12 residues.

The chain combines TRBV28 with TRBJ2-2, with D perhaps being TRBD1 or TRBD2 (6 bases each). The V end was cut by 10 bases, the J end by 1 base, with 16 bases between. Germline CDR1 is MDHEN and CDR2 is SYDVKM. This CDR3 region has 15 residues. The CDR3 nucleotides read TGTGCCAACCCTTGTGGGGGGCAGAACACCGGGGAGCTGTTTTTT. As protein: CANPCGGQNTGELFF. The full variable domain, with the rest looked up from reference TRBV28 and TRBJ2-2, is DVKVTQSSRYLVKRTGEKVFLECVQDMDHENMFWYRQDPGLGLRLIYFSYDVKMKEKGDIPEGYSVSREKKERFSLILESASTNQTSMYLCANPCGGQNTGELFFGEGSRLTVL.

The chain joins TRBV2 to TRBJ2-1, with TRBD2 identical over 13 bases. Losses at the gene ends were 6 bases for V and 9 bases for J; bases not matched to a gene: 8. The CDR3 is 15 residues long. The germline gives CDR1 SNHLY, CDR2 FYNNEI. CDR3 sequence reads: CASSGLAGDLGEQFF. The CDR3 coding sequence is TGTGCCAGCAGCGGACTAGCGGGAGATCTTGGTGAGCAGTTCTTC. Full variable domain (outside the CDR3, taken from reference TRBV2 and TRBJ2-1): EPEVTQTPSHQVTQMGQEVILRCVPISNHLYFYWYRQILGQKVEFLVSFYNNEISEKSEIFDDQFSVERPDGSNFTLKIRSTKLEDSAMYFCASSGLAGDLGEQFFGPGTRLTVL.

The chain carries TRBV28 and TRBJ2-1, with TRBD1 matching over 7 bases. CDR1 and CDR2 from the germline V gene are MDHEN and SYDVKM. The CDR3 has 16 residues. Trimming at V came to 3 bases and at J to 5 bases, leaving 10 bases not matched to a gene. CDR3 in amino acids: CASSFLPGQFNNEQFF. Written as DNA, the CDR3 is TGTGCCAGCAGTTTCCTTCCGGGACAGTTCAACAATGAGCAGTTCTTC.

The chain employs TRBV11-2 and TRBJ2-1; D remains ambiguous. The ends were cut back, 8 bases at V and 5 bases at J, with 7 bases in the middle. From germline, CDR1 is SGHAT and CDR2 FQNNGV. The CDR3 runs to 11 residues. The CDR3 here is CASSPNNEQFF. The CDR3 nucleotides read TGTGCCAGCTCCCCAAACAATGAGCAGTTCTTC.

This clone was counted a single time. The chain has TRBV7-2 and TRBJ2-3, with D possibly called TRBD1 or TRBD2 (6 bases each). From germline, CDR1 is SGHTA and CDR2 FQGNSA. Trimming removed 5 bases at V and 6 bases at J, with 24 bases between. CDR3 size: 17 residues. The chain's CDR3 is CASSHGTGGYRVDTQYF. The CDR3 region has the DNA TGTGCCAGCAGCCATGGAACCGGGGGTTACAGGGTCGATACGCAGTATTTT.

This chain joins TRBV18 and TRBJ1-1, with D maybe TRBD1 (5 bases). Between the trimmed V and J ends, which lost 5 bases and 4 bases, there was a span of 20 bases. Germline V gives CDR1 KGHSH, CDR2 LQKENI. The length of the CDR3 is 16 residues. CDR3 residues: CASSSDARASGTEAFF. CDR3 sequence (DNA): TGTGCCAGCTCATCGGATGCCAGGGCGAGTGGCACTGAAGCTTTCTTT.

This clone was observed a single time. This chain joins TRBV4-1 and TRBJ1-2; a possible D gene is TRBD1 (5 bases). V was trimmed by 0 bases and J by 6 bases, leaving 14 bases between them. This CDR3 spans 15 amino acids. Germline V gives CDR1 MGHRA, CDR2 YSYEKL. CDR3 protein: CASSQDPHRGDGYTF. Written as DNA, the CDR3 is TGCGCCAGCAGCCAAGATCCGCACCGGGGCGATGGCTACACCTTC.

This chain joins TRBV2 and TRBJ2-7; 12 nucleotides align to TRBD1. V trimming: 2 bases; J trimming: 4 bases; junction bases outside the gene matches: 3. There are 15 residues in the CDR3. Germline lookup yields CDR1 SNHLY and CDR2 FYNNEI. Written as DNA, the CDR3 is TGTGCCAGCAGTGAACCGGGACAGGGGGCGTACGAGCAGTACTTC. Translated, it gives CASSEPGQGAYEQYF.

The genes are TRBV5-5 and TRBJ1-3; the D is unclear. The germline V gene encodes CDR1 SGHKS and CDR2 YYEKEE (reference sequence). V gave up 0 bases and J gave up 5 bases, with 18 bases separating them. This CDR3 region has 17 residues. DNA of the CDR3: TGTGCCAGCAGCTTGGCCCCAAGCCCGGCAACTCGAAACACCATATATTTT. This codes for CASSLAPSPATRNTIYF.

The V call is TRBV30, the J call TRBJ1-6; TRBD1 is a possible D gene (6 bases). The germline V gene encodes CDR1 GTSNPN and CDR2 SVGIG (reference sequence). The V end was cut by 5 bases, the J end by 14 bases, with 22 bases between. CDR3 size: 14 residues. The CDR3 nucleotides are TGTGCCTGGCCTACCCCAGGACAGCTTTTAGCCCTCCACTTT. Translating it yields CAWPTPGQLLALHF.

The CDR3 region has the DNA TGTGCCAGCAGCGGCTCCAGGGACAGTCTTAACTATGGCTACACCTTC. Encoded protein: CASSGSRDSLNYGYTF. The chain couples TRBV2 to TRBJ1-2; 7 positions match TRBD1. Losses at the gene ends were 6 bases for V and 1 base for J; bases not matched to a gene: 11. Per the germline V gene, CDR1 is SNHLY and CDR2 is FYNNEI. The CDR3 length is 16 residues.

The gene calls are TRBV18 and TRBJ1-5; D gene uncertain. Germline V gene lookup returns CDR1 KGHSH and CDR2 LQKENI. With 3 bases removed from V and 0 bases from J, the gap between germline ends came to 18 bases. The CDR3 runs to 18 residues. The CDR3 sequence: CASSPGVGRGDSNQPQHF. CDR3 DNA: TGTGCCAGCTCACCCGGGGTAGGCAGAGGCGATAGCAATCAGCCCCAGCATTTT.

Only one count was recorded for this clone. V usage is TRBV27 and J usage is TRBJ2-5, with TRBD1 identical over 7 bases. The CDR3 runs to 16 residues. Germline assignment: CDR1 MNHEY and CDR2 SMNVEV (reference sequence). V shed 5 bases, J shed 2 bases, and the junction held 11 bases outside the gene matches. CDR3 sequence: CASSRLGTARQETQYF. CDR3 in DNA: TGTGCCAGCAGTCGCCTAGGGACAGCTAGGCAAGAGACCCAGTACTTC.

This chain links TRBV4-1 with TRBJ1-3; possible D gene TRBD1, 6 bases. The CDR3 is 16 amino acids. CDR1 is MGHRA and CDR2 is YSYEKL in the germline V gene. The germline V and J ends were trimmed by 0 bases and 4 bases, with 13 bases remaining between them. CDR3 protein: CASSQDKTGRGNTIYF. The CDR3 nucleotides are TGCGCCAGCAGCCAAGATAAAACAGGGCGAGGAAACACCATATATTTT.

This clone showed up just once. The CDR3 nucleotides are TGTGCCAGTAGTAGCAGGGGAACCGAAAAACTGTTTTTT. Protein sequence: CASSSRGTEKLFF. The chain links TRBV19 to TRBJ1-4; a possible D gene is TRBD1 (6 bases). This CDR3 region has 13 residues. CDR1 and CDR2 from the germline V gene are LNHDA and SQIVND (reference sequence). Between the trimmed V and J ends, which lost 4 bases and 8 bases, there was a span of 11 bases.

The J gene is TRBJ1-4, the V gene TRBV6-5; 7 bases are a match to TRBD1. This CDR3 spans 15 amino acids. The V gene end was trimmed by 1 base and the J gene end by 4 bases; junction bases not matched to a gene: 3. Germline CDR1 is MNHEY and CDR2 is SVGAGI. The CDR3 sequence is CASSYWGQSNEKLFF. The CDR3 DNA sequence: TGTGCCAGCAGTTACTGGGGACAGAGTAATGAAAAACTGTTTTTT.

The V call is TRBV7-8, the J call TRBJ2-7; TRBD2 might be the D (6 bases). Trimming pared 2 bases from V and 2 bases from J, leaving 22 bases between. Germline lookup yields CDR1 SGHVS and CDR2 FQNEAQ. The CDR3 loop spans 18 amino acids. In nucleotides, the CDR3 is TGTGCCAGCAGCTTATTTGCGCCGGGGGAGATCGAGACCTACGAGCAGTACTTC. Its translation: CASSLFAPGEIETYEQYF.